Below, 11 T cell receptor beta chains from the same sample are listed, as sequenced in a study of blood T cells in healthy people across ages. It was with a sample-barcoded 5' primer and a J-beta primer mix that a second PCR of about 7 to 12 cycles was run. In TCRdb, the 5' RACE reads were re-called with MiXCR into one record per CDR3 protein. This sample has approximately 770,000 distinct CDR3 sequences, with roughly 60% found just once. The sample was blood. The receptors were sampled from a man aged 25-40 years in good health.

The rearrangement links TRBV2 to TRBJ1-2; D not certain. V was pared by 7 bases and J by 3 bases, with 12 bases between. This CDR3 comprises 13 residues. Germline V gene lookup returns CDR1 SNHLY and CDR2 FYNNEI. CDR3 nucleotide sequence: TGTGCCAGCATAGCCGCTACCTACTATGGCTACACCTTC. This translates into CASIAATYYGYTF.

The chain recombines TRBV4-2 with TRBJ2-7, with 12 bases identical to TRBD2. The ends lost 3 bases at V and 5 bases at J; junction bases unmatched: 2. Germline CDR1 reads LGHNA; CDR2 reads YNFKEQ. The CDR3 is 14 amino acids. CDR3 DNA: TGTGCCAGCAGCCAGAGACTAGCGGGGGACGAGCAGTACTTC. As protein: CASSQRLAGDEQYF.

This chain connects TRBV5-8 to TRBJ2-3, with TRBD1 matching over 9 bases. The germline V gene encodes CDR1 SGHTS and CDR2 YDEGEE. This CDR3 is built from 15 residues. After removal of 5 bases from V and 0 bases from J, the junction contained 4 bases not matched to a gene. The CDR3 region has the DNA TGTGCCAGCAGATCGGACAGGGGAAGCACAGATACGCAGTATTTT. Protein sequence: CASRSDRGSTDTQYF.

The J gene is TRBJ1-1, the V gene TRBV28; D perhaps matches TRBD1 (5 bases). With 1 base removed from V and 4 bases from J, the gap between germline ends came to 16 bases. CDR1 is MDHEN and CDR2 is SYDVKM in the germline V gene. The CDR3 totals 16 residues. CDR3 DNA: TGTGCCAGCAGTTTATTACCAGGGAAGGCGGCCACTGAAGCTTTCTTT. Translated: CASSLLPGKAATEAFF. Filled out from reference TRBV28 and TRBJ1-1, the complete variable domain reads DVKVTQSSRYLVKRTGEKVFLECVQDMDHENMFWYRQDPGLGLRLIYFSYDVKMKEKGDIPEGYSVSREKKERFSLILESASTNQTSMYLCASSLLPGKAATEAFFGQGTRLTVV.

The J gene is TRBJ1-5, the V gene TRBV29-1; 7 positions match TRBD1. The CDR3 contains 13 residues. Germline V gene data show CDR1 as SQVTM and CDR2 as ANQGSEA. The V segment lost 4 bases and the J segment 3 bases; nucleotides outside the gene matches: 3. Here the CDR3 reads CSVADRDNQPQHF. CDR3 DNA: TGCAGCGTTGCCGACAGGGACAATCAGCCCCAGCATTTT.

This clonotype was counted a single time. The rearrangement joins TRBV6-1 to TRBJ2-1, with no clear D. The CDR3 totals 11 residues. The V end lost 8 bases, the J end lost 7 bases, and 9 bases lay between the germline ends. Germline loops: CDR1 MNHNS, CDR2 SASEGT. CDR3 DNA sequence: TGTGCCAGCGGTCCTCGGAATGAGCAGTTCTTC. Translation: CASGPRNEQFF.

The V and J genes are TRBV11-2 and TRBJ2-7; 10 bases fit TRBD1. CDR1 is SGHAT and CDR2 is FQNNGV in the germline V gene. The length of the CDR3 is 16 residues. J gave up 6 bases and V 4 bases, and 12 bases lay outside the gene matches. The CDR3 coding sequence is TGTGCCAGCAGCTCCGAACCGGACAGGGGGTTTTTCGAGCAGTACTTC. Residues: CASSSEPDRGFFEQYF. Full variable domain (rest looked up from reference TRBV11-2 and TRBJ2-7): EAGVAQSPRYKIIEKRQSVAFWCNPISGHATLYWYQQILGQGPKLLIQFQNNGVVDDSQLPKDRFSAERLKGVDSTLKIQPAKLEDSAVYLCASSSEPDRGFFEQYFGPGTRLTVT.

The gene calls are TRBV20-1 and TRBJ2-1; 10 nucleotides align to TRBD2. In germline, CDR1 is DFQATT, CDR2 SNEGSKA (reference sequence). Trimming took 0 bases from V and 4 from J; bases not matched to a gene: 15. The CDR3 is made up of 19 amino acids. CDR3 region: CSARDRGASGSILYNEQFF. The CDR3 coding sequence is TGCAGTGCTAGAGATCGGGGGGCTAGCGGGAGTATATTGTACAATGAGCAGTTCTTC.

The gene calls are TRBV7-9 and TRBJ2-1; possibly TRBD2 for D (7 bases). Trimming left V 10 bases short and J 4 bases short, with 23 bases between. The CDR3 length is 16 residues. Germline CDR1 SEHNR, CDR2 FQNEAQ (reference sequence). CDR3 sequence: CANLLTGASGYNEQFF. In nucleotides, the CDR3 is TGTGCCAACCTACTTACGGGGGCTAGCGGATACAATGAGCAGTTCTTC. Together with reference TRBV7-9 and TRBJ2-1, the CDR3 gives the full variable domain: DTGVSQNPRHKITKRGQNVTFRCDPISEHNRLYWYRQTLGQGPEFLTYFQNEAQLEKSRLLSDRFSAERPKGSFSTLEIQRTEQGDSAMYLCANLLTGASGYNEQFFGPGTRLTVL.

The rearrangement uses TRBV24-1 and TRBJ2-4, with a possible D match to TRBD2 (5 bases). The J call is uncertain, as TRBJ2-5 better fits the DNA end. This CDR3 is built from 13 residues. The germline V gene has CDR1 KGHDR and CDR2 SFDVKD. CDR3 residues: CATSGPGQETQYF. CDR3 bases: TGTGCCACCAGTGGCCCGGGGCAAGAGACCCAGTACTTC.

This clonotype was counted between two and nine times. This chain joins TRBV7-3 and TRBJ2-3; D call uncertain. Germline V gives CDR1 SGHTA, CDR2 FQGTGA. The V end was cut by 0 bases, the J end by 2 bases, with 9 bases between. The CDR3 totals 15 residues. CDR3 nucleotide sequence: TGTGCCAGCAGCTTAACGGGTGGGGACACAGATACGCAGTATTTT. It encodes CASSLTGGDTDTQYF.